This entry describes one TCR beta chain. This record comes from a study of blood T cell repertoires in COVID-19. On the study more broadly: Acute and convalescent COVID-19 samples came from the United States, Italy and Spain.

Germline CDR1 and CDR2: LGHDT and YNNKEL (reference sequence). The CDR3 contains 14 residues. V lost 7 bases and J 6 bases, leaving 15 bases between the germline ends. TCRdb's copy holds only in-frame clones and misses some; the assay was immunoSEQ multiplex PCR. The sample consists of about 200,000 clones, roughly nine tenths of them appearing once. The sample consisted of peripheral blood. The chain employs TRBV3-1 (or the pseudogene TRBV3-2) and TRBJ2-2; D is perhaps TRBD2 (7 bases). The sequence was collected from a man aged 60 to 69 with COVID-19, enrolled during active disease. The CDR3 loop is CASNRGAGAGELFF. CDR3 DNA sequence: TGTGCCAGCAATCGGGGGGCGGGCGCCGGGGAGCTGTTTTTT.